In this sample, the clone carrying this TCR beta chain turned up once. The data were taken from a study of cytomegalovirus exposure and HLA in healthy donors. With 6 bases removed from V and 3 bases from J, the gap between germline ends came to 11 bases. Germline CDR1 SQVTM, CDR2 ANQGSEA. This CDR3 comprises 12 residues. Vbeta (60) and Jbeta (13) primers were used in the PCR. Measured with immunoSEQ multiplex PCR; TCRdb has only the in-frame clones, and not every one. This sample has about 120,000 clones; around 78% occur once, and the top ten carry roughly 3.1%. This sequence originates from a woman under 40 in good health and CMV-seropositive. The J gene is TRBJ1-1, the V gene TRBV29-1, with D tentatively TRBD1 (5 bases). The sequencing sample was made of PBMCs. CDR3 coding DNA: TGCAGCGTAACCAAAGGGGACACTGAAGCTTTCTTT. It specifies CSVTKGDTEAFF. Full variable domain (outside the CDR3, taken from reference TRBV29-1 and TRBJ1-1): SAVISQKPSRDICQRGTSLTIQCQVDSQVTMMFWYRQQPGQSLTLIATANQGSEATYESGFVIDKFPISRPNLTFSTLTVSNMSPEDSSIYLCSVTKGDTEAFFGQGTRLTVV.